Presented here are 3 T cell receptor beta chains from one specimen sequenced in a study of PD-1 blockade in mismatch repair-deficient tumors. TCRdb's copy holds only in-frame clones and misses some; the assay was immunoSEQ multiplex PCR. This table holds about 16,000 clones, 84% found once. The material sequenced was PBMCs, taken before pembrolizumab treatment. The receptors shown here come from an adult with mismatch repair-deficient cancer.

The V and J genes are TRBV6-5 and TRBJ2-4; 14 bases are a match to TRBD2. J was trimmed by 9 bases and V by 6 bases; bases with no gene match: 7. There are 15 residues in the CDR3. From germline, CDR1 is MNHEY and CDR2 SVGAGI. The CDR3 DNA is TGTGCCAGCAGCTCCGGGACTAGCGGGAGCGCCATTCAGTACTTC. It yields the protein CASSSGTSGSAIQYF.

The chain recombines TRBV4-1 with TRBJ1-4; tentative D call: TRBD1 (6 bases). V was clipped by 3 bases and J by 3 bases, with 17 bases between them. The germline gives CDR1 MGHRA, CDR2 YSYEKL. There are 17 residues in the CDR3. The DNA of the CDR3 is TGCGCCAGCAGCCACGAAAACCCGGGACAAGCTAATGAAAAACTGTTTTTT. Its translation is CASSHENPGQANEKLFF.

The rearrangement joins TRBV6-4 to TRBJ2-1, with TRBD1 matching 10 bases. Per the germline V gene, CDR1 is MRHNA and CDR2 is SNTAGT. Trimming took 5 bases from V and 7 from J; bases not matched to a gene: 5. The CDR3 consists of 14 residues. The DNA for the CDR3 is TGTGCCAGCAGTAGGGACAGGGGAGCGAATGAGCAGTTCTTC. Its translation is CASSRDRGANEQFF.